The clone carrying this T cell receptor beta chain was counted a few times. Its antigen is not known. These data are taken from a study of CD8+ T cells in alopecia areata. Sequencing templates came from extracted RNA that was reverse transcribed into cDNA. TCRdb keeps only in-frame clones here, not all; method: immunoSEQ multiplex PCR. The repertoire holds around 140,000 clones, roughly 44% seen once, with about 6.4% in the top ten. General study findings and limits: Sequenced scalp T cells also include alphabeta T cells resident in normal skin. For lesional scalp, especially alopecia totalis/universalis, clonality was higher than in normal scalp.

Germline V lookup: CDR1 SQVTM, CDR2 ANQGSEA. V gave up 3 bases and J gave up 3 bases; unmatched junction bases: 8. The CDR3 length is 16 residues. Punch biopsies of lesional scalp, plus peripheral blood, were taken from alopecia areata patients. Sequencing used CD4+ T cells sorted from blood. This sequence joins TRBV29-1 and TRBJ1-2, with 12 positions matching TRBD1. This receptor was taken from a human donor with alopecia areata. CDR3 protein: CSVDSGTGGRYYGYTF. CDR3 sequence (DNA): TGCAGCGTTGATTCCGGGACAGGGGGCAGATACTATGGCTACACCTTC.